The next 28 T cell receptor beta chains were all read from a single sample in a study of blood T cell repertoires in COVID-19 (dated by TCRdb to about 2020). The library was made by the immunoSEQ multiplex PCR assay. TCRdb carries this immuneACCESS record with in-frame sequences only. Its versions omit some clonotypes, under half of them owing to an unresolved V gene in the studies checked, with the rest unexplained. The sample yields about 260,000 clones; roughly 86% were counted once. Around 10% of the sample lies in the top ten. The sequenced sample consisted of peripheral blood. Receptors were obtained from a man aged 35 to 55 who had recovered from COVID-19.

This sequence joins TRBV11-2 and TRBJ2-5; 9 bases fit TRBD2. Germline loops: CDR1 SGHAT, CDR2 FQNNGV. The CDR3 runs 17 residues. V shed 1 base and J 4 bases; nucleotides not matched to a gene: 10. CDR3 residues: CASSLGSGGRHGETQYF. DNA for the CDR3: TGTGCCAGCAGCTTAGGTAGCGGGGGAAGGCACGGAGAGACCCAGTACTTC.

About this clone: Distinct nucleotide sequences in the sample also encode this CDR3. The V gene is TRBV18, the J gene TRBJ2-7, with 7 bases aligning to TRBD2. Germline values: CDR1 KGHSH, CDR2 LQKENI. CDR3 size: 15 residues. V lost 3 bases to trimming and J lost 0 bases; unmatched junction nucleotides: 5. For the CDR3, the DNA is TGTGCCAGCTCACCGGGGCGGGGGAGCTCCTACGAGCAGTACTTC. Translated: CASSPGRGSSYEQYF.

The rearrangement joins TRBV7-2 to TRBJ2-1, with 12 bases fitting TRBD2. V was clipped by 5 bases and J by 2 bases; unmatched bases: 4. The CDR3 totals 16 residues. The germline V gene has CDR1 SGHTA and CDR2 FQGNSA. The DNA of the CDR3 is TGTGCCAGCAGCAGTAGACTAGCGGGGGCCTACAATGAGCAGTTCTTC. This encodes CASSSRLAGAYNEQFF. Full variable domain (outside the CDR3, taken from reference TRBV7-2 and TRBJ2-1): GAGVSQSPSNKVTEKGKDVELRCDPISGHTALYWYRQSLGQGLEFLIYFQGNSAPDKSGLPSDRFSAERTGGSVSTLTIQRTQQEDSAVYLCASSSRLAGAYNEQFFGPGTRLTVL.

The chain uses TRBV7-2 and TRBJ2-5, with a tentative D call TRBD2 (7 bases). CDR1 is SGHTA and CDR2 is FQGNSA in the germline V gene. The CDR3 loop spans 15 amino acids. V was trimmed by 4 bases and J by 5 bases, leaving 17 bases between them. In DNA form, the CDR3 reads TGTGCCAGCAGCTATGGGCGGGGGCATCCGGAGACCCAGTACTTC. It yields the protein CASSYGRGHPETQYF.

The chain uses TRBV25-1 and TRBJ1-1; possible D gene TRBD1, 5 bases. V dropped 4 bases and J dropped 1 base, with 10 bases sitting between them. Germline-derived CDR1 and CDR2 are MGHDK and SYGVNS. The CDR3 contains 14 residues. DNA of the CDR3: TGTGCCAGCAGTGGAGACAGATGGAACACTGAAGCTTTCTTT. Its protein product is CASSGDRWNTEAFF. Full variable domain (outside the CDR3, taken from reference TRBV25-1 and TRBJ1-1): EADIYQTPRYLVIGTGKKITLECSQTMGHDKMYWYQQDPGMELHLIHYSYGVNSTEKGDLSSESTVSRIRTEHFPLTLESARPSHTSQYLCASSGDRWNTEAFFGQGTRLTVV.

This clone was seen more than once but under ten times. CDR3 in DNA: TGTGCCAGCTCAGCGGACAGGGGGCACGATCAGCCCCAGCATTTT. Translation: CASSADRGHDQPQHF. The rearrangement links TRBV18 to TRBJ1-5; TRBD1 matches at 11 bases. CDR3 length: 15 residues. J lost 5 bases, V lost 5 bases, and 5 bases had no gene match. CDR1 and CDR2 from the germline V gene are KGHSH and LQKENI.

The chain combines TRBV29-1 with TRBJ2-7; D perhaps matches TRBD1 (6 bases). CDR3 length: 14 amino acids. Germline V CDR1 and CDR2: SQVTM, ANQGSEA. Between the trimmed V and J ends, which lost 0 bases and 1 base, there was a span of 10 bases. CDR3 coding DNA: TGCAGCGTTGAAGAGGGGGCTAGTTCCTACGAGCAGTACTTC. This translates into CSVEEGASSYEQYF.

This chain links TRBV5-1 with TRBJ1-1, with TRBD1 identical over 8 bases. There are 14 residues in the CDR3. CDR1 and CDR2 from the germline V gene are SGHRS and YFSETQ. V lost 3 bases and J lost 4; bases outside the gene matches: 5. This CDR3 is CASSWQGAGTEAFF. Written as DNA, the CDR3 is TGCGCCAGCAGCTGGCAGGGGGCGGGCACTGAAGCTTTCTTT.

The chain recombines TRBV5-1 with TRBJ2-1; 10 nucleotides agree with TRBD2. After removal of 2 bases from V and 0 bases from J, the junction contained 11 bases not matched to a gene. Germline V lookup: CDR1 SGHRS, CDR2 YFSETQ. There are 19 residues in the CDR3. The CDR3 coding sequence is TGCGCCAGCAGCTTACCTAGCGGGGGCTATCGCAGCTCCTACAATGAGCAGTTCTTC. Amino acids: CASSLPSGGYRSSYNEQFF.

Only one count was recorded for this clone. V usage is TRBV5-6 and J usage is TRBJ2-5, with no clear D. CDR3 length: 13 residues. Germline-derived CDR1 and CDR2 are SGHDT and YYEEEE. Trimming removed 0 bases from V and 4 bases from J, with 7 bases in between. CDR3 region: CASSLVPRETQYF. The DNA of the CDR3 is TGTGCCAGCAGCTTGGTTCCCAGAGAGACCCAGTACTTC.

The rearrangement uses TRBV5-6 and TRBJ2-2; TRBD2 matches at 14 bases. Trimming took 3 bases from V and 5 from J; bases not matched to a gene: 3. Germline V gene sequence: CDR1 SGHDT, CDR2 YYEEEE. The CDR3 has 16 amino acids. CDR3 sequence reads: CASSSGLAGVTGELFF. Written as DNA, the CDR3 is TGTGCCAGCAGCTCGGGACTAGCGGGGGTTACCGGGGAGCTGTTTTTT.

The V gene is TRBV5-5, the J gene TRBJ2-7; TRBD1 aligns across 7 bases. The junction had 14 bases not matched to a gene; V was cut back by 4 bases and J by 4 bases. In germline, CDR1 is SGHKS, CDR2 YYEKEE (reference sequence). This CDR3 spans 16 amino acids. The CDR3 is CASSPGTAPRPYEQYF. DNA of the CDR3: TGTGCCAGCAGCCCTGGGACAGCCCCCAGGCCTTACGAGCAGTACTTC.

The chain is built from TRBV30 and TRBJ1-5; TRBD1 might be the D (5 bases). Germline lookup yields CDR1 GTSNPN and CDR2 SVGIG (reference sequence). The V end lost 0 bases, the J end lost 7 bases, and 16 bases lay between the germline ends. This CDR3 spans 15 amino acids. The DNA of the CDR3 is TGTGCCTGGAGTGTTATGAAGGGGAAGGACCAGCCCCAGCATTTT. Amino acids: CAWSVMKGKDQPQHF.

The sample holds one count of this clone. The chain employs TRBV19 and TRBJ2-3; 10 nucleotides line up with TRBD2. This CDR3 is 15 amino acids long. Germline CDR1 is LNHDA and CDR2 is SQIVND (reference sequence). The J segment lost 6 bases and the V segment lost 3 bases, leaving 6 bases of the junction unmatched. The CDR3 coding sequence is TGTGCCAGTAGTATCCTAGCGGGGGCATTGGATACGCAGTATTTT. As protein: CASSILAGALDTQYF. Full variable domain (remainder filled in from reference TRBV19 and TRBJ2-3): DGGITQSPKYLFRKEGQNVTLSCEQNLNHDAMYWYRQDPGQGLRLIYYSQIVNDFQKGDIAEGYSVSREKKESFPLTVTSAQKNPTAFYLCASSILAGALDTQYFGPGTRLTVL.

This chain connects TRBV5-1 to TRBJ2-1, with D possibly TRBD1 on 5 matching bases. The CDR3 length is 15 residues. CDR1 SGHRS and CDR2 YFSETQ come from the germline V gene. Trimming removed 6 bases at V and 0 bases at J, with 13 bases between. CDR3 sequence: CASTPQGFSYNEQFF. DNA for the CDR3: TGCGCCAGCACTCCCCAGGGATTCTCCTACAATGAGCAGTTCTTC.

V is TRBV6-2 or TRBV6-3 and J is TRBJ2-7; 8 bases fit TRBD2. The CDR3 consists of 14 residues. Germline V gene sequence: CDR1 MNHEY, CDR2 SVGEGT. V lost 5 bases, J lost 6 bases, and 9 bases stayed unmatched. CDR3: CASSKSGRISEQYF. As DNA, the CDR3 is TGTGCCAGCAGTAAGAGCGGGAGAATAAGCGAGCAGTACTTC.

The rearrangement links TRBV6-5 to TRBJ2-7; TRBD1 matches 8 bases. With 0 bases clipped from V and 2 bases from J, the junction kept 3 bases outside the gene matches. Germline CDR1 MNHEY, CDR2 SVGAGI. The CDR3 loop spans 15 amino acids. For the CDR3, the DNA is TGTGCCAGCAGTTACTCGGGACAGGCCACCTACGAGCAGTACTTC. This gives the protein CASSYSGQATYEQYF.

This chain connects TRBV6-5 to TRBJ1-6, with no clear D. The germline gives CDR1 MNHEY, CDR2 SVGAGI. V lost 3 bases to trimming and J lost 6 bases, with 6 bases between them. The CDR3 spans 13 residues. Here the CDR3 reads CASSYKSNSPLHF. The DNA of the CDR3 is TGTGCCAGCAGTTATAAGAGTAATTCACCCCTCCACTTT.

The chain is built from TRBV9 and TRBJ2-3, with 9 bases identical to TRBD2. V shed 4 bases and J 1 base; nucleotides not matched to a gene: 7. CDR1 SGDLS and CDR2 YYNGEE come from the germline V gene. This CDR3 comprises 16 residues. In DNA, the CDR3 is TGTGCCAGCAGCCCCGTACTAGCGGGCCGCACAGATACGCAGTATTTT. Translated, it gives CASSPVLAGRTDTQYF.

The chain is built from TRBV3-1 (or the pseudogene TRBV3-2) and TRBJ2-5; 9 nucleotides align to TRBD2. Germline assignment: CDR1 LGHDT and CDR2 YNNKEL (reference sequence). J gave up 0 bases and V 4 bases, and 12 bases lay outside the gene matches. The CDR3 has 18 residues. CDR3 sequence: CASSPSGAGGRHQETQYF. Here the CDR3 DNA reads TGTGCCAGCAGCCCCTCCGGGGCGGGGGGGCGACACCAAGAGACCCAGTACTTC.

The chain has TRBV7-2 and TRBJ2-2; 9 nucleotides agree with TRBD2. CDR1 and CDR2 (germline): SGHTA, FQGNSA. Trimming cost V 3 bases and J 7 bases; bases outside gene matches: 9. CDR3 length equals 16 residues. CDR3 sequence reads: CASSFVSGRIGGELFF. CDR3 nucleotide sequence: TGTGCCAGCAGCTTCGTTAGCGGGAGAATCGGCGGGGAGCTGTTTTTT.

The chain joins TRBV7-9 to TRBJ2-1, with 7 positions matching TRBD2. The CDR3 has 14 residues. Germline-derived CDR1 and CDR2 are SEHNR and FQNEAQ (reference sequence). V shed 2 bases, J shed 10 bases, and the junction held 8 bases outside the gene matches. The CDR3 DNA follows: TGTGCCAGCAGCTTATTAGGGGAGGGGAGCGAGCAGTTCTTC. This gives the protein CASSLLGEGSEQFF. The whole variable domain, remainder taken from reference TRBV7-9 and TRBJ2-1, is DTGVSQNPRHKITKRGQNVTFRCDPISEHNRLYWYRQTLGQGPEFLTYFQNEAQLEKSRLLSDRFSAERPKGSFSTLEIQRTEQGDSAMYLCASSLLGEGSEQFFGPGTRLTVL.

The rearrangement uses TRBV2 and TRBJ1-5, with D possibly TRBD1 on 6 matching bases. CDR1 and CDR2 from the germline V gene are SNHLY and FYNNEI. The CDR3 spans 15 residues. V lost 4 bases, J lost 4 bases, and 14 bases lay in between. The CDR3 DNA reads as TGTGCCAGCAGTGCCTGGGGGGGGCTGAATCAGCCCCAGCATTTT. It yields the protein CASSAWGGLNQPQHF.

In DNA, the CDR3 is TGTGCCAGCAGTCGAGGGACTAGCGGGAGGGTGGAGACCCAGTACTTC. It codes for CASSRGTSGRVETQYF. V and J are TRBV6-6 and TRBJ2-5; TRBD2 matches 16 bases. The length of the CDR3 is 16 residues. The germline CDR1 and CDR2 sequences are MNHNY and SVGAGI (reference sequence). V shed 5 bases and J 5 bases; nucleotides not matched to a gene: 5.

This chain connects TRBV18 to TRBJ2-1; D unclear. The V gene's germline CDR1 is KGHSH and CDR2 LQKENI. With 2 bases removed from V and 9 bases from J, the gap between germline ends came to 8 bases. This CDR3 region has 12 residues. For the CDR3, the DNA is TGTGCCAGCTCACCAACAAGGAGTGAGCAGTTCTTC. This codes for CASSPTRSEQFF.

The chain is built from TRBV6-6 and TRBJ1-2; D is unclear. Trimming pared 4 bases from V and 7 bases from J, leaving 7 bases between. Germline lookup yields CDR1 MNHNY and CDR2 SVGAGI (reference sequence). The CDR3 loop spans 11 amino acids. The CDR3 DNA follows: TGTGCCAGCAGTTTAGTGCGTGGCTACACCTTC. This gives the protein CASSLVRGYTF.

This chain uses TRBV19 with TRBJ1-2; D is unresolved. This CDR3 comprises 13 residues. Germline lookup yields CDR1 LNHDA and CDR2 SQIVND (reference sequence). V dropped 1 base and J dropped 8 bases, with 11 bases sitting between them. The CDR3 region is CASSIAWREGYTF. The CDR3 DNA reads as TGTGCCAGTAGTATAGCCTGGAGGGAAGGCTACACCTTC.

The rearrangement joins TRBV6-2 or TRBV6-3 to TRBJ2-1, with D hard to call. V lost 3 bases and J 6 bases, leaving 18 bases between the germline ends. CDR1 and CDR2 from the germline V gene are MNHEY and SVGEGT. The CDR3 contains 16 residues. CDR3 in DNA: TGTGCCAGCAGTTATAGTGTCCCCGCCGGGTCCAATGAGCAGTTCTTC. Translating gives CASSYSVPAGSNEQFF.